The rows below give T cell receptor beta chains drawn from one sample of a study of regulatory T cells in long-lasting Graves disease. Each CDR3 protein gets one entry after TCRdb re-called the multiplex PCR reads with MiXCR. The data show about 430,000 distinct CDR3 sequences, 15% seen once. These data were likewise used in another study, on T cells in Graves' hyperthyroidism and ophthalmopathy.

The input for sequencing was peripheral blood mononuclear cells (PBMCs), taken at new diagnosis, from a patient treated with antithyroid drugs. The receptors come from a middle-aged woman with Graves disease. The CDR3 runs from the conserved cysteine through the conserved F or W. D genes are given only for firm matches. Expanded clones are given a class, and other clones once, few, many or no size at all.

TRBV4-1	TRBJ2-4	few	.	TGCGCCAGCAGCCAAAAAGATCTGGTAGCGGAGGCGTGGGCCAAAAACATTCAGTACTTC	CASSQKDLVAEAWAKNIQYF
TRBV7-8	TRBJ2-1	many	.	TGTGCCAGCAGCTTAGGTCTGGGCAGGGGTCCAGTGAGCTCCTACAATGAGCAGTTCTTC	CASSLGLGRGPVSSYNEQFF
TRBV28	TRBJ2-2	many	.	TGTGCCAGCAGGACCTCAGTCACCGGGGAGCTGTTTTTT	CASRTSVTGELFF
TRBV11-3	TRBJ2-1	many	TRBD2	TGTGCCAGCAGCCTTGGACTAGCGGTCAATGAGCAGTTCTTC	CASSLGLAVNEQFF
TRBV4-1	TRBJ2-7	many	.	TGCGCCAGCAGCCAAGTACAGATCTCCTACGAGCAGTACTTC	CASSQVQISYEQYF
TRBV9	TRBJ2-3	many	.	TGTGCCAGCAGCGACCAAATCGTTGGGTTAGATACGCAGTATTTT	CASSDQIVGLDTQYF
TRBV28	TRBJ2-7	many	.	TGTGCCAGCAGTTTGGGGTACAGGGATGACGAGCAGTACTTC	CASSLGYRDDEQYF
TRBV20-1	TRBJ1-1	many	TRBD1	TGCAGTGCTTTGGGACAGGCTACAACTGAAGCTTTCTTT	CSALGQATTEAFF
TRBV12-3/TRBV12-4	TRBJ1-1	once	.	TGTGCCAGCAGTTTTCTTAGGTGGCAGGCTGTGGACCATGGCACTGAAGCTTTCTTT	CASSFLRWQAVDHGTEAFF
TRBV6-2/TRBV6-3	TRBJ2-5	many	.	TGTGCCAGCAGTTACTCGGGGCCAGGCAGACAAGAGACCCAGTACTTC	CASSYSGPGRQETQYF
TRBV5-6	TRBJ1-2	.	.	TGTGCCAGCAGCTTGGACCAGGGTTGGTATGGCTACACCTTC	CASSLDQGWYGYTF
TRBV5-1	TRBJ2-7	many	.	TGCGCCAGCAGCTTGGTAGATCCCTACGAGCAGTACTTC	CASSLVDPYEQYF
TRBV19	TRBJ2-1	.	.	TGTGCCAGTAGGTTCGCCGGGTACAATGAGCAGTTCTTC	CASRFAGYNEQFF
TRBV5-1	TRBJ2-1	many	TRBD1	TGCGCCAGCAGCTCCGGGACAGCCTACAGTGAGCAGTTCTTC	CASSSGTAYSEQFF
TRBV5-6	TRBJ2-2	many	.	TGTGCCAGCAGCGCGATCAGGGTCGGCACCGGGGAGCTGTTTTTT	CASSAIRVGTGELFF
TRBV28	TRBJ2-5	many	.	TGTGCCAGCAGTTTAGGCACGGGATTGACAGAGACCCAGTACTTC	CASSLGTGLTETQYF
TRBV3-1	TRBJ2-7	.	TRBD1	TGTGCCAGCAGCCCCCGGGTACGACAGGGGATTCGCTACGAGCAGCACTTC	CASSPRVRQGIRYEQHF
TRBV11-2	TRBJ2-1	many	.	TGTGCCAGCAGCCCCAGGAGCGTACAAAGCTCCTACAATGAGCAGTTCTTC	CASSPRSVQSSYNEQFF
TRBV5-1	TRBJ2-1	many	TRBD2	TGCGCCAGCAGCTTGGTTGCGACTAGCGGCTACAATGAGCAGTTCTTC	CASSLVATSGYNEQFF
TRBV28	TRBJ1-2	many	TRBD1	TGTGCCAGCAGTTTCCCCCACGGGACAGGAGTTGGCTACACCTTC	CASSFPHGTGVGYTF
TRBV5-1	TRBJ1-6	.	TRBD1	TGCGCCAGCAGCTTGGATGGGACAGGGAGCTCCTATAGTTCACCCCTCCACTTT	CASSLDGTGSSYSSPLHF
TRBV12-3/TRBV12-4	TRBJ2-7	many	TRBD2	TGTGCCAGCAGTCCTAGCGGGAGTTACGAGCAGTACTTC	CASSPSGSYEQYF
TRBV11-3	TRBJ2-2	.	.	TGTGCCAGCAGCTTAGGAGCTCCGAACACCGGGGAGCTGTTTTTT	CASSLGAPNTGELFF
TRBV5-4	TRBJ2-3	.	.	TGTGCCAGCAGCTTGGCGTCTCCCGGAGTTGGAGATACGCAGTATTTT	CASSLASPGVGDTQYF
TRBV12-3/TRBV12-4	TRBJ2-7	.	.	TGTGCCAGCTCCGGGACTCTGGCGCCGTACGAGCAGTACTTC	CASSGTLAPYEQYF
TRBV28	TRBJ2-7	many	TRBD1	TGTGCCAGCAATTTTTGGACAGGCAAAATCTCCTACGAGCAGTACTTC	CASNFWTGKISYEQYF
TRBV4-1	TRBJ1-4	.	TRBD1	TGCGCCAGCAGCCAAATGACAGGGGTTAATGAAAAACTGTTTTTT	CASSQMTGVNEKLFF
TRBV28	TRBJ2-2	many	TRBD1	TGTGCCAGCAGATCCCTCCGGGACAGATCAACCCCGGCCGGGGAGCTGTTTTTT	CASRSLRDRSTPAGELFF
TRBV28	TRBJ2-4	many	TRBD1	TGTGCCAGCAGTTTATACGAGGGGGCTTTGGAAAACATTCAGTACTTC	CASSLYEGALENIQYF
TRBV20-1	TRBJ2-7	many	.	TGCAGTGCTACCCCTCTGGAGTACGTCGGTAACGAGCAGTACTTC	CSATPLEYVGNEQYF
TRBV4-1	TRBJ1-2	many	.	TGCGCCAGCAGCCAAGAGTCCGGATATGGCTACACCTTC	CASSQESGYGYTF
TRBV12-3/TRBV12-4	TRBJ1-5	many	.	TGTGCCAGCAGTTTTTCGGCAGAAGGTCAGCCCCAGCATTTT	CASSFSAEGQPQHF
TRBV6-2/TRBV6-3	TRBJ1-3	many	.	TGTGCCAGCAGTTACTCGACCCACGCCAGGCACTCTGGAAACACCATATATTTT	CASSYSTHARHSGNTIYF
TRBV27	TRBJ1-1	.	TRBD1	TGTGCCAGCAGTCGCCTGCCGGGACAGGGGAGACCTGAAGCTTTCTTT	CASSRLPGQGRPEAFF
TRBV3-1	TRBJ1-2	many	TRBD1	TGTGCCAGCAGCCATTCAGAACAGGGGTTTGGCTACACCTTC	CASSHSEQGFGYTF
TRBV7-8	TRBJ1-1	many	.	TGTGCCAGCAGCTTAGTGGGGGGATCCACTGAAGCTTTCTTT	CASSLVGGSTEAFF
TRBV5-4	TRBJ2-5	many	TRBD2	TGTGCCAGCAGCTTGCGCGGCGGGAGTGCCAAAGAGACCCAGTACTTC	CASSLRGGSAKETQYF
TRBV7-2	TRBJ2-1	.	.	TGTGCCAGCAGCTTAGCGTCCGGGACAAAAGGACCTAGGTCCTACAATGAGCAGTTCTTC	CASSLASGTKGPRSYNEQFF
TRBV7-9	TRBJ2-1	many	TRBD2	TGTGCCAGCAGCTTAGGTCTGGTGGTAGCGGGATTGTTGAATGAGCAGTTCTTC	CASSLGLVVAGLLNEQFF
TRBV12-3/TRBV12-4	TRBJ2-1	many	TRBD2	TGTGCCAGCAGTTTCTATAGCGGGAGGGCACCCTACAATGAGCAGTTCTTC	CASSFYSGRAPYNEQFF
TRBV2	TRBJ1-2	many	TRBD1	TGTGCCAGCAGTACCACAGGGGGTGGCTACACCTTC	CASSTTGGGYTF
TRBV2	TRBJ1-4	many	.	TGTGCCAGCGAGAGGGGTCCTAATGAAAAACTGTTTTTT	CASERGPNEKLFF